These T cell receptor beta chains were read from a single sample in a study of identical twins. One entry per CDR3 protein results from TCRdb running MiXCR on the 5' RACE reads. The sample contains about 730,000 distinct CDR3 sequences, approximately 21% of which appear only once. This sample also belongs to another study, concerning T cells expressing NK-cell markers.

Sequenced sample: PBMCs. The receptors stem from a woman younger than 30 in good health. CDR3s include the opening cysteine and the closing phenylalanine or tryptophan. The D gene is left open where the match is weak. Expanded clones are given a class, and other clones once, few, many or no size at all.

NA | TRBJ1-4 | TRBV7-6 | NA | TGTGCCAGCAGCGGCCTTCGGGGGCTTAATGAAAAACTGTTTTTT | CASSGLRGLNEKLFF
NA | TRBJ2-7 | TRBV7-2 | NA | TGTGCCAGCAGCTTAGCGCTTCGGGGGTACGGCGAGCAGTACTTC | CASSLALRGYGEQYF
few | TRBJ2-7 | TRBV12-3/TRBV12-4 | TRBD1 | TGTGCCAGCAGCCAGGACAGGGTCCGCGAGCAGTACTTC | CASSQDRVREQYF
many | TRBJ2-6 | TRBV6-5 | NA | TGTGCCAGCAGTTACAGGGCAGCAAGCTCTGGGGCCAACGTCCTGACTTTC | CASSYRAASSGANVLTF
NA | TRBJ1-5 | TRBV6-1 | TRBD1 | TGTGCCACCGGGGACAGGCGAAGCAATCAGCCCCAGCATTTT | CATGDRRSNQPQHF
NA | TRBJ2-2 | TRBV7-6 | NA | TGTGCCAGCAGCTTAGGTGCGAGATTGACCGGGGAGCTGTTTTTT | CASSLGARLTGELFF
many | TRBJ1-5 | TRBV12-3/TRBV12-4 | NA | TGTGCCAGCAGTGTGAGGGGGAATCAGCCCCAGCATTTT | CASSVRGNQPQHF
NA | TRBJ1-6 | TRBV9 | NA | TGTGCCAGCAGCTTCCGGGACTTCGGGTATAATTCACCCCTCCACTTT | CASSFRDFGYNSPLHF
few | TRBJ1-4 | TRBV15 | NA | TGTGCCACCAGCAGAGAGGCCAGATTTAATGAAAAACTGTTTTTT | CATSREARFNEKLFF
many | TRBJ2-7 | TRBV5-5 | NA | TGTGCCAGCAGCTTGGTGGTGGCTCCCTACGAGCAGTACTTC | CASSLVVAPYEQYF
many | TRBJ2-5 | TRBV12-3/TRBV12-4 | TRBD2 | TGTGCCAGCAGTCGTGGGACTAGCGGGGGAAAAGAGACCCAGTACTTC | CASSRGTSGGKETQYF
few | TRBJ2-2 | TRBV6-1 | NA | TGTGCCAGCACAAGGAGAGGGGGGGTTGCCGGGGAGCTGTTTTTT | CASTRRGGVAGELFF
NA | TRBJ1-5 | TRBV6-2/TRBV6-3 | NA | TGTGCCAGCAGTTACTCAGACGGGGGCAATCAGCCCCAGCATTTT | CASSYSDGGNQPQHF
many | TRBJ2-7 | TRBV11-2 | NA | TGTGCCAGCAGCTTAGATAAACTACGACAGACCTCTCCCTACGAGCAGTACTTC | CASSLDKLRQTSPYEQYF
NA | TRBJ2-7 | TRBV5-6 | TRBD2 | TGTGCCAGCAGCTTGGGACTAGCCCACTACGAGCAGTACTTC | CASSLGLAHYEQYF
NA | TRBJ2-5 | TRBV5-5 | NA | TGTGCCAGCGGCGGGTCTCAAGAGACCCAGTACTTC | CASGGSQETQYF
few | TRBJ2-1 | TRBV4-3 | TRBD2 | TGCGCCAGCAGCCAAGATCTTTGGAGGACTAGCGGGAGTTACAATGAGCAGTTCTTC | CASSQDLWRTSGSYNEQFF
few | TRBJ2-3 | TRBV20-1 | NA | TGCAGTGCTAGAGAGACCGGGAGCGTGGCAGATACGCAGTATTTT | CSARETGSVADTQYF
NA | TRBJ2-1 | TRBV28 | NA | TGTGCCATAGGACCATGGGAAAATGAGCAGTTCTTC | CAIGPWENEQFF
few | TRBJ1-3 | TRBV6-5 | NA | TGTGCCAGCAGTTACTCCCCCGGGGATGCCTCTGGAAACACCATATATTTT | CASSYSPGDASGNTIYF
many | TRBJ2-3 | TRBV10-3 | TRBD2 | TGTGCCATCAGGGATCACGGGACTAGCGGTACAGATACGCAGTATTTT | CAIRDHGTSGTDTQYF
NA | TRBJ2-7 | TRBV12-3/TRBV12-4 | TRBD1 | TGTGCCAGCAGGATCCCAGGGGGCGATTGCTTACGAGGGCAGTACTTC | CASRIPGGDCLRGQYF
few | TRBJ1-1 | TRBV5-5 | NA | TGTGCCAGCGCCACAGGTACCAACACTGAAGCTTTCTTT | CASATGTNTEAFF
NA | TRBJ2-2 | TRBV5-1 | NA | TGCGCCAGCAGCCGGGGCCCCCAAAAGGGGGACACCGGGGAGCTGTTTTTT | CASSRGPQKGDTGELFF
NA | TRBJ2-2 | TRBV12-3/TRBV12-4 | TRBD1 | TGTGCCAGCAACCGACAGGGTCGGTCCGGGGAGCTGTTTTTT | CASNRQGRSGELFF
NA | TRBJ2-5 | TRBV5-1 | TRBD1 | TGCGCCAGCAGCTCTGGGGACAGGAGGGACCAGTACTTC | CASSSGDRRDQYF
few | TRBJ2-1 | TRBV2 | TRBD2 | TGTGCCAGTACTAGCGGGGCTACCAATGAGCAGTTCTTC | CASTSGATNEQFF
many | TRBJ2-5 | TRBV7-6 | NA | TGTGCCAGCAGCCCGACCAAAGAGACCCAGTACTTC | CASSPTKETQYF
few | TRBJ1-1 | TRBV7-2 | NA | TGTGCCAGCAGTCCTCAGGCCTTCACTGAAGCTTTCTTT | CASSPQAFTEAFF
few | TRBJ2-7 | TRBV20-1 | NA | TGCAGTGCTATTATACGGGAATTAGGAGAGCAGTACTTC | CSAIIRELGEQYF
NA | TRBJ2-1 | TRBV3-1 | TRBD2 | TGTGCCAGCAGCCAATTTGGCGGGAGGTCCTCCGGTGAGCAGTTCTTC | CASSQFGGRSSGEQFF
NA | TRBJ2-1 | TRBV27 | NA | TGTGCCAGCAGTCGACAAATGGGGCTTCCCAGCCATGAGCAGTTCTTC | CASSRQMGLPSHEQFF
NA | TRBJ2-1 | TRBV9 | TRBD2 | TGTGCCAGCAGCGTAGGTGCGGCTAGCGGGGGGGCCAGGAATGAGCAGTTCTTC | CASSVGAASGGARNEQFF
few | TRBJ2-5 | TRBV5-1 | NA | TGCGCCAGCAGCTTGGCCAGTGGTGCGGGGACCCAGTACTTC | CASSLASGAGTQYF
NA | TRBJ2-5 | TRBV29-1 | NA | TGCAGCGTTGATTTAGGGGAGACCCAGTACTTC | CSVDLGETQYF
NA | TRBJ2-3 | TRBV5-1 | TRBD2 | TGCGCCAGCAGACACGGACTAGCGGGAGATCCAGATACGCAGTATTTT | CASRHGLAGDPDTQYF
many | TRBJ2-7 | TRBV12-3/TRBV12-4 | TRBD1 | TGTGCCAGCAGTACCCGACAGGGGGCCTACGAGCAGTACTTC | CASSTRQGAYEQYF
few | TRBJ1-2 | TRBV6-1 | NA | TGTGCCAGCAGTGAGTCCTATGGCTACACCTTC | CASSESYGYTF
NA | TRBJ2-7 | TRBV6-2/TRBV6-3 | NA | TGTGCCAGCCGACTGAAGGGCCAACTCTACGAGCAGTACTTC | CASRLKGQLYEQYF
few | TRBJ1-1 | TRBV5-1 | NA | TGCGCCAGCAGCCCCTCCTCGGCAGGGTACACTGAAGCTTTCTTT | CASSPSSAGYTEAFF
few | TRBJ2-1 | TRBV10-3 | TRBD2 | TGTGCCACCGACTCGTCGTCTAGCGGGAGGGCCAATGAGCAGTTCTTC | CATDSSSSGRANEQFF
NA | TRBJ2-5 | TRBV12-3/TRBV12-4 | NA | TGTGCCAGCAGTTTAGCTGGCTCTGGGCAAGAGACCCAGTACTTC | CASSLAGSGQETQYF
few | TRBJ2-5 | TRBV7-2 | NA | TGTGCCAGCAGCTTCGTGTACTTC | CASSFVYF
many | TRBJ1-5 | TRBV5-8 | TRBD1 | TGTGCCAGCAGCCTGGGACAGTCAAATCAGCCCCAGCATTTT | CASSLGQSNQPQHF
NA | TRBJ1-2 | TRBV20-1 | TRBD1 | TGCAGTGCCACCCAGGGACAGGGTGAAAATGGCTACACCTTC | CSATQGQGENGYTF
few | TRBJ1-6 | TRBV20-1 | TRBD1 | TGCAGTGCTAGGGACAGGGGGAATTCACCCCTCCACTTT | CSARDRGNSPLHF
few | TRBJ2-7 | TRBV10-3 | TRBD2 | TGTGCCATCGGGAGCGGGACCAACTACGAGCAGTACTTC | CAIGSGTNYEQYF
many | TRBJ1-1 | TRBV5-1 | NA | TGCGCCAGCAGCACGGGGGCGAGGACTGAAGCTTTCTTT | CASSTGARTEAFF
few | TRBJ2-1 | TRBV29-1 | TRBD2 | TGCAGCGTGAGACTAGCGGGGGACCTCTACAATGAGCAGTTCTTC | CSVRLAGDLYNEQFF
few | TRBJ2-2 | TRBV29-1 | NA | TGCAGCGTTGAGGGGGAGAGGGAAGCCGGGGAGCTGTTTTTT | CSVEGEREAGELFF
NA | TRBJ2-1 | TRBV7-3 | NA | TGTGCCAGCAGCCCCGGCCCTGAGATGAATGAGCAGTTCTTC | CASSPGPEMNEQFF
NA | TRBJ2-2 | TRBV10-3 | TRBD2 | TGTGCCATCTCTGCCTTAGCGGGAGTGGCCGGGGAGCTGTTTTTT | CAISALAGVAGELFF
few | TRBJ2-3 | TRBV6-5 | TRBD1 | TGTGCCAGCAGTTTCGGGACAGACACAGATACGCAGTATTTT | CASSFGTDTDTQYF
many | TRBJ1-2 | TRBV5-1 | NA | TGCGCCAGCAGCTTAGGCCAGGGCTACACCTTC | CASSLGQGYTF
few | TRBJ2-5 | TRBV12-3/TRBV12-4 | TRBD2 | TGTGCCAGCAGCCCTGGACTAGCGGGGTGGGTGGAGACCCAGTACTTC | CASSPGLAGWVETQYF